Listed below are T cell receptor beta chains from one sample, sequenced in a study of OX40 agonist ivuxolimab in advanced cancers. TCRdb's copy holds only in-frame clones and misses some; the assay was immunoSEQ multiplex PCR. The sample contains some 50,000 clones, more than 80% of which appear only once. The sample was CD4+ or CD8+ T cells sorted from blood, taken in a trial of the OX40 agonist ivuxolimab. The origin of the receptors is an adult with an advanced solid tumor such as melanoma, head and neck, liver or kidney cancer. Each CDR3 is given with its conserved first and last residue. Fields, in order: CDR3 protein, CDR3 DNA, V gene, J gene, D gene, clone size. A D gene is named only where the DNA matches it firmly. The size field is filled for only some rows; it gives once, few, many or a size class.

CDR3 protein: CASSSTGGYEQYF; CDR3 DNA: TGTGCCAGCAGTTCAACAGGGGGCTACGAGCAGTACTTC; V gene: TRBV6-5; J gene: TRBJ2-7; D gene: TRBD1; clone size: NA
CDR3 protein: CASSQVRGSTDTQYF; CDR3 DNA: TGTGCCAGCAGCCAAGTGAGGGGGAGCACAGATACGCAGTATTTT; V gene: TRBV4-2; J gene: TRBJ2-3; D gene: NA; clone size: NA
CDR3 protein: CASSQDRGTASRETQYF; CDR3 DNA: TGTGCCAGCAGCCAAGATCGAGGGACGGCTAGTCGGGAGACCCAGTACTTC; V gene: TRBV14; J gene: TRBJ2-5; D gene: NA; clone size: once
CDR3 protein: CASNPSGGKPEIWYGYTF; CDR3 DNA: TGTGCCAGCAACCCTTCAGGGGGTAAACCGGAAATTTGGTATGGCTACACCTTC; V gene: TRBV28; J gene: TRBJ1-2; D gene: TRBD1; clone size: NA
CDR3 protein: CASSENPGTNEKLFF; CDR3 DNA: TGTGCCAGCAGCGAAAACCCAGGGACTAATGAAAAACTGTTTTTT; V gene: TRBV7-9; J gene: TRBJ1-4; D gene: NA; clone size: NA
CDR3 protein: CASSTQGDSGNTIYF; CDR3 DNA: TGTGCCAGCAGTACCCAGGGGGACTCTGGAAACACCATATATTTT; V gene: TRBV5-4; J gene: TRBJ1-3; D gene: TRBD1; clone size: NA
CDR3 protein: CSWERGAGEQFF; CDR3 DNA: TGCAGCTGGGAGCGGGGGGCTGGGGAGCAGTTCTTC; V gene: TRBV29-1; J gene: TRBJ2-1; D gene: TRBD2; clone size: NA
CDR3 protein: CASSRGRDYGYTF; CDR3 DNA: TGTGCCAGCAGCAGGGGGCGCGACTATGGCTACACCTTC; V gene: TRBV2; J gene: TRBJ1-2; D gene: TRBD1; clone size: NA
CDR3 protein: CASSRVQGGNQPQHF; CDR3 DNA: TGTGCCAGCAGCCGCGTACAGGGAGGCAATCAGCCCCAGCATTTT; V gene: TRBV28; J gene: TRBJ1-5; D gene: NA; clone size: NA
CDR3 protein: CASSLRADTEAFF; CDR3 DNA: TGTGCCAGCAGCTTAAGGGCGGACACTGAAGCTTTCTTT; V gene: TRBV11-1; J gene: TRBJ1-1; D gene: NA; clone size: once
CDR3 protein: CASSLPGLPGEQYF; CDR3 DNA: TGTGCCAGCAGCTTACCGGGGCTCCCGGGCGAGCAGTACTTC; V gene: TRBV5-6; J gene: TRBJ2-7; D gene: NA; clone size: NA
CDR3 protein: CASSDPKGAVGTEAFF; CDR3 DNA: TGCGCCAGCAGTGACCCAAAGGGGGCAGTAGGAACTGAAGCTTTCTTT; V gene: TRBV10-2; J gene: TRBJ1-1; D gene: TRBD1; clone size: NA
CDR3 protein: CASSPRMNTEAFF; CDR3 DNA: TGTGCCAGCAGCCCCAGAATGAACACTGAAGCTTTCTTT; V gene: TRBV14; J gene: TRBJ1-1; D gene: NA; clone size: NA
CDR3 protein: CASSLFVGMNTEAFF; CDR3 DNA: TGTGCCAGCAGCTTGTTTGTGGGGATGAACACTGAAGCTTTCTTT; V gene: TRBV5-8; J gene: TRBJ1-1; D gene: NA; clone size: NA
CDR3 protein: CAGRGGGPTGELFF; CDR3 DNA: TGTGCGGGCCGGGGCGGGGGCCCCACCGGGGAGCTGTTTTTT; V gene: TRBV15; J gene: TRBJ2-2; D gene: NA; clone size: NA
CDR3 protein: CAISWDRGYEQYF; CDR3 DNA: TGTGCCATCAGTTGGGACAGGGGGTACGAGCAGTACTTC; V gene: TRBV10-3; J gene: TRBJ2-7; D gene: TRBD1; clone size: NA
CDR3 protein: CASSNLRNEQFF; CDR3 DNA: TGTGCCAGCAGCAATCTGAGGAATGAGCAGTTCTTC; V gene: TRBV21-1; J gene: TRBJ2-1; D gene: NA; clone size: NA
CDR3 protein: CASGSGIDTEAFF; CDR3 DNA: TGCGCCAGCGGGTCAGGAATTGACACTGAAGCTTTCTTT; V gene: TRBV10-2; J gene: TRBJ1-1; D gene: NA; clone size: NA
CDR3 protein: CASRPGLGPETQYF; CDR3 DNA: TGCGCCAGCAGGCCGGGACTAGGCCCGGAGACCCAGTACTTC; V gene: TRBV23-1; J gene: TRBJ2-5; D gene: TRBD2; clone size: NA
CDR3 protein: CASSQGAWETQYF; CDR3 DNA: TGCGCCAGCAGCCAGGGGGCGTGGGAGACCCAGTACTTC; V gene: TRBV5-1; J gene: TRBJ2-5; D gene: TRBD1; clone size: NA
CDR3 protein: CASSPGSTDTQYF; CDR3 DNA: TGCGCCAGCAGCCCAGGGAGCACAGATACGCAGTATTTT; V gene: TRBV5-1; J gene: TRBJ2-3; D gene: NA; clone size: once
CDR3 protein: CATAGGSDSPLHF; CDR3 DNA: TGTGCCACAGCAGGGGGCAGTGATTCACCCCTCCACTTT; V gene: TRBV18; J gene: TRBJ1-6; D gene: TRBD1; clone size: NA
CDR3 protein: CASSLYPAGSTDTQYF; CDR3 DNA: TGTGCCAGCAGCTTATATCCAGCGGGAAGCACAGATACGCAGTATTTT; V gene: TRBV7-6; J gene: TRBJ2-3; D gene: TRBD2; clone size: NA
CDR3 protein: CASSLGGARDTQYF; CDR3 DNA: TGTGCCAGCAGCTTAGGGGGGGCCAGAGATACGCAGTATTTT; V gene: TRBV7-8; J gene: TRBJ2-3; D gene: NA; clone size: once
CDR3 protein: CASSATVGQETQYF; CDR3 DNA: TGTGCCAGCAGCGCGACAGTCGGTCAAGAGACCCAGTACTTC; V gene: TRBV9; J gene: TRBJ2-5; D gene: NA; clone size: NA
CDR3 protein: CASSPDLYEQYF; CDR3 DNA: TGTGCCAGCAGTCCAGACCTCTACGAGCAGTACTTC; V gene: TRBV2; J gene: TRBJ2-7; D gene: NA; clone size: NA
CDR3 protein: CASSAKLARADTQYF; CDR3 DNA: TGTGCCAGCAGCGCTAAACTAGCGCGCGCAGATACGCAGTATTTT; V gene: TRBV9; J gene: TRBJ2-3; D gene: TRBD2; clone size: NA
CDR3 protein: CASSLALTGARMSEQYF; CDR3 DNA: TGCGCCAGCAGCTTGGCCTTGACAGGGGCGAGGATGTCCGAGCAGTACTTC; V gene: TRBV5-1; J gene: TRBJ2-7; D gene: TRBD1; clone size: NA
CDR3 protein: CASSTGQGQETQYF; CDR3 DNA: TGTGCCAGCAGCACTGGACAGGGCCAAGAGACCCAGTACTTC; V gene: TRBV5-5; J gene: TRBJ2-5; D gene: TRBD1; clone size: NA
CDR3 protein: CASSIGERGVYNEQFF; CDR3 DNA: TGTGCCAGTAGTATAGGCGAGCGGGGGGTGTACAATGAGCAGTTCTTC; V gene: TRBV19; J gene: TRBJ2-1; D gene: TRBD2; clone size: NA
CDR3 protein: CASSQTSGDYNEQFF; CDR3 DNA: TGTGCCAGCAGTCAGACTAGCGGGGATTACAATGAGCAGTTCTTC; V gene: TRBV11-2; J gene: TRBJ2-1; D gene: TRBD2; clone size: NA
CDR3 protein: CASSLARGPNTEAFF; CDR3 DNA: TGTGCCAGCAGCTTAGCTCGGGGGCCAAACACTGAAGCTTTCTTT; V gene: TRBV11-2; J gene: TRBJ1-1; D gene: NA; clone size: NA
CDR3 protein: CALGRRGMDSPLHF; CDR3 DNA: TGTGCCTTGGGACGGAGGGGCATGGATTCACCCCTCCACTTT; V gene: TRBV27; J gene: TRBJ1-6; D gene: NA; clone size: NA
CDR3 protein: CASSFGPVEGGYTF; CDR3 DNA: TGTGCCAGCAGCTTTGGACCAGTTGAAGGTGGCTACACCTTC; V gene: TRBV13; J gene: TRBJ1-2; D gene: NA; clone size: NA
CDR3 protein: CASSLVRVGTGELFF; CDR3 DNA: TGTGCCAGCAGCTTAGTCCGGGTCGGCACCGGGGAGCTGTTTTTT; V gene: TRBV7-2; J gene: TRBJ2-2; D gene: NA; clone size: NA
CDR3 protein: CASSRQFNSNQPQHF; CDR3 DNA: TGTGCCAGCAGTAGACAGTTCAATAGCAATCAGCCCCAGCATTTT; V gene: TRBV6-5; J gene: TRBJ1-5; D gene: NA; clone size: NA
CDR3 protein: CASSPLAGSYNEQFF; CDR3 DNA: TGTGCCAGTAGTCCACTAGCGGGGTCCTACAATGAGCAGTTCTTC; V gene: TRBV19; J gene: TRBJ2-1; D gene: TRBD2; clone size: few
CDR3 protein: CASKEGSSYNSPLHF; CDR3 DNA: TGTGCCAGTAAGGAGGGGAGCTCCTATAATTCACCCCTCCACTTT; V gene: TRBV19; J gene: TRBJ1-6; D gene: NA; clone size: NA
CDR3 protein: CASSLGTSFLTDTQYF; CDR3 DNA: TGTGCCAGCAGCCTCGGGACTAGTTTTCTCACAGATACGCAGTATTTT; V gene: TRBV11-2; J gene: TRBJ2-3; D gene: TRBD2; clone size: NA
CDR3 protein: CASSSYQRLRDGGYTF; CDR3 DNA: TGTGCCAGCAGTTCTTACCAGAGACTTCGAGATGGGGGCTACACCTTC; V gene: TRBV27; J gene: TRBJ1-2; D gene: NA; clone size: medium-sized
CDR3 protein: CASSPGRGRGETQYF; CDR3 DNA: TGTGCCAGCTCACCAGGACGAGGCCGCGGGGAGACCCAGTACTTC; V gene: TRBV18; J gene: TRBJ2-5; D gene: NA; clone size: NA
CDR3 protein: CASSVGPSGGGGTDTQYF; CDR3 DNA: TGTGCCAGCAGCGTAGGACCTAGCGGGGGAGGGGGCACAGATACGCAGTATTTT; V gene: TRBV9; J gene: TRBJ2-3; D gene: TRBD2; clone size: NA
CDR3 protein: CASSGGRSGELFF; CDR3 DNA: TGTGCCAGTAGTGGCGGGAGATCTGGGGAGCTGTTTTTT; V gene: TRBV19; J gene: TRBJ2-2; D gene: TRBD2; clone size: few
CDR3 protein: CSVGDWNEQFF; CDR3 DNA: TGCAGCGTGGGGGATTGGAATGAGCAGTTCTTC; V gene: TRBV29-1; J gene: TRBJ2-1; D gene: NA; clone size: NA
CDR3 protein: CASSDLTVKLTDTQYF; CDR3 DNA: TGTGCCAGCAGTGACCTAACAGTCAAACTCACAGATACGCAGTATTTT; V gene: TRBV2; J gene: TRBJ2-3; D gene: NA; clone size: many
CDR3 protein: CASSQDRAQYF; CDR3 DNA: TGCGCCAGCAGCCAAGACAGAGCACAGTACTTC; V gene: TRBV4-1; J gene: TRBJ2-7; D gene: NA; clone size: NA
CDR3 protein: CASSLSAAGEIYF; CDR3 DNA: TGCGCCAGCAGCTTGAGCGCCGCGGGGGAGATTTACTTC; V gene: TRBV5-1; J gene: TRBJ2-7; D gene: TRBD2; clone size: NA
CDR3 protein: CASSWGLLKDEQYF; CDR3 DNA: TGCGCCAGCAGCTGGGGACTGCTGAAAGACGAGCAGTACTTC; V gene: TRBV5-1; J gene: TRBJ2-7; D gene: NA; clone size: NA
CDR3 protein: CASSVADRGWDTQYF; CDR3 DNA: TGTGCCAGCAGCGTCGCAGATCGGGGTTGGGATACGCAGTATTTT; V gene: TRBV9; J gene: TRBJ2-3; D gene: NA; clone size: NA
CDR3 protein: CASSPTGLKGYEQYF; CDR3 DNA: TGTGCCAGCAGCCCGACCGGACTGAAGGGCTACGAGCAGTACTTC; V gene: TRBV4-2; J gene: TRBJ2-7; D gene: NA; clone size: NA
CDR3 protein: CASSSAGTPTYEQYF; CDR3 DNA: TGTGCCAGCAGCTCCGCCGGGACTCCCACCTACGAGCAGTACTTC; V gene: TRBV11-2; J gene: TRBJ2-7; D gene: NA; clone size: NA
CDR3 protein: CASSLDVGREGQPQHF; CDR3 DNA: TGTGCCAGCAGCTTAGATGTCGGGAGGGAAGGTCAGCCCCAGCATTTT; V gene: TRBV7-2; J gene: TRBJ1-5; D gene: NA; clone size: NA
CDR3 protein: CASSASTVNQPQHF; CDR3 DNA: TGTGCCAGCAGTGCCTCGACAGTCAATCAGCCCCAGCATTTT; V gene: TRBV25-1; J gene: TRBJ1-5; D gene: NA; clone size: NA
CDR3 protein: CASSILPGIGVGELFF; CDR3 DNA: TGTGCCAGTAGTATCCTCCCGGGGATTGGAGTCGGGGAGCTGTTTTTT; V gene: TRBV19; J gene: TRBJ2-2; D gene: NA; clone size: NA